This record covers a single TCR beta chain. A multiplex PCR was run with 60 Vbeta primers and 13 Jbeta primers. Assay: immunoSEQ multiplex PCR; the TCRdb copy retains only in-frame clones and omits some. The sample includes some 130,000 clones, around 70% of them seen just once. These data are taken from a study of cytomegalovirus exposure and HLA in healthy donors. This sequence was found in a human donor in good health. Sequences were obtained from PBMCs.

CDR3 DNA sequence: TGTGCCAGCAAACTAGCGGGAAATCCCTACGAGCAGTACTTC. Amino acid sequence: CASKLAGNPYEQYF. The rearrangement links TRBV6-5 to TRBJ2-7, with 10 bases identical to TRBD2. Per the germline V gene, CDR1 is MNHEY and CDR2 is SVGAGI. The CDR3 is 14 amino acids. Trimming took 7 bases from V and 2 from J; bases not matched to a gene: 5.